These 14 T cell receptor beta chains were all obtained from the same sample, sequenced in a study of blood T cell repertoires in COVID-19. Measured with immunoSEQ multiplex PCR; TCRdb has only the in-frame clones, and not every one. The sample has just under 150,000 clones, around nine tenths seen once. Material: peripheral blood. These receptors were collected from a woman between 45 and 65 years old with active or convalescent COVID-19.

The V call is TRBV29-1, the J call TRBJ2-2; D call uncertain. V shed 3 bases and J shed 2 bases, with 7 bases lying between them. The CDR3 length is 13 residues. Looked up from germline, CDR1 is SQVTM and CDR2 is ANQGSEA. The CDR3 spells CSVDSINTGELFF. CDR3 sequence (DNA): TGCAGCGTTGACTCTATAAACACCGGGGAGCTGTTTTTT.

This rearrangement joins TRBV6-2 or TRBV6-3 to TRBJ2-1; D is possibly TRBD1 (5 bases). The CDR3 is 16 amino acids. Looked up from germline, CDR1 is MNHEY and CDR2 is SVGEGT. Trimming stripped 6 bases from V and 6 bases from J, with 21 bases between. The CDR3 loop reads CASRPDLGPPRNEQFF. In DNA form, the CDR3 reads TGTGCCAGCAGGCCTGACTTGGGGCCCCCGCGCAATGAGCAGTTCTTC.

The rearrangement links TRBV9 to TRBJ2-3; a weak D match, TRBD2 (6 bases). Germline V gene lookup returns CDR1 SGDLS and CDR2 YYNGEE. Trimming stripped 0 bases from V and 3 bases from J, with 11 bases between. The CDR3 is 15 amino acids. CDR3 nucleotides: TGTGCCAGCAGCGTAGGAAACGGGAGAACAGATACGCAGTATTTT. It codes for CASSVGNGRTDTQYF.

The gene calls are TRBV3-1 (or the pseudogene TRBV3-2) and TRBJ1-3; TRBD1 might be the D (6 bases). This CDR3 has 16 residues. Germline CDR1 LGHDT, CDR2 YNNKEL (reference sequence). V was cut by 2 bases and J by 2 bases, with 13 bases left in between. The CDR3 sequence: CASSQRGSRTGNTIYF. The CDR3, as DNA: TGTGCCAGCAGCCAAAGGGGGTCAAGGACTGGAAACACCATATATTTT.

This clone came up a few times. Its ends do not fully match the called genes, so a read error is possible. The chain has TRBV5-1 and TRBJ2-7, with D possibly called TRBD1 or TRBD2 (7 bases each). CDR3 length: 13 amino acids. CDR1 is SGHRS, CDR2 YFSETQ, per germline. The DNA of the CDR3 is TGCGCGAGCAGGGGGAGGGAGACCTACGAGCAGTACTTC. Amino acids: CASRGRETYEQYF.

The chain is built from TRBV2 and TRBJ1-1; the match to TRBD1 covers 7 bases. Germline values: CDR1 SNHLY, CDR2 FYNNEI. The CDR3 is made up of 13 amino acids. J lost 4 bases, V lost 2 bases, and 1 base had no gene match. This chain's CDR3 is CASSETGVTEAFF. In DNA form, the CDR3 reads TGTGCCAGCAGTGAAACAGGGGTCACTGAAGCTTTCTTT.

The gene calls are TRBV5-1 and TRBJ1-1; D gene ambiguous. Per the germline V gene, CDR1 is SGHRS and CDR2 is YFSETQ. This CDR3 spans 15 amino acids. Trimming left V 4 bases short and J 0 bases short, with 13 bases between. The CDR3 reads CASSPRVSLNTEAFF. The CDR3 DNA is TGCGCCAGCAGCCCCCGGGTCTCTTTGAACACTGAAGCTTTCTTT.

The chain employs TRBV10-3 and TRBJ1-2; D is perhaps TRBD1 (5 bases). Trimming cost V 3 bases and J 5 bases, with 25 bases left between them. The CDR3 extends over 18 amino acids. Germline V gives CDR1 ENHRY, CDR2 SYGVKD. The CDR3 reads CAISDAGGPDINLYGYTF. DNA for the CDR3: TGTGCCATCAGTGACGCCGGGGGACCTGATATCAATTTGTATGGCTACACCTTC.

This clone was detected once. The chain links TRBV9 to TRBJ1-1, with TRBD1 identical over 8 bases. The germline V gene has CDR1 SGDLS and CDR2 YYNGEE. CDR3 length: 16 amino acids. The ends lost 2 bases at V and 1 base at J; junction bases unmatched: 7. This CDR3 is CASSVATGAANTEAFF. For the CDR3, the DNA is TGTGCCAGCAGCGTGGCGACAGGGGCAGCGAACACTGAAGCTTTCTTT.

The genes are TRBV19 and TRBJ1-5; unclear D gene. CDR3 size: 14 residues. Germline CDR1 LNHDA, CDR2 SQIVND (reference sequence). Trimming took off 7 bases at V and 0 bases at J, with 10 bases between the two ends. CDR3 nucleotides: TGTGCCAGTACCCTCATGGCTAGCAATCAGCCCCAGCATTTT. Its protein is CASTLMASNQPQHF. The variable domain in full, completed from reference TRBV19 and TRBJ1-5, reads DGGITQSPKYLFRKEGQNVTLSCEQNLNHDAMYWYRQDPGQGLRLIYYSQIVNDFQKGDIAEGYSVSREKKESFPLTVTSAQKNPTAFYLCASTLMASNQPQHFGDGTRLSIL.

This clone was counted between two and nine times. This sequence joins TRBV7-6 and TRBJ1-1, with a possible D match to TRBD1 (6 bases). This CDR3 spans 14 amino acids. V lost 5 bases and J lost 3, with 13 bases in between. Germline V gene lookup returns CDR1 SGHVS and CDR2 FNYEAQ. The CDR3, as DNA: TGTGCCAGCAGCGCCCGGCCAGGGGACACTGAAGCTTTCTTT. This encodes CASSARPGDTEAFF. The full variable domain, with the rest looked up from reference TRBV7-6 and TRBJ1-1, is GAGVSQSPRYKVTKRGQDVALRCDPISGHVSLYWYRQALGQGPEFLTYFNYEAQQDKSGLPNDRFSAERPEGSISTLTIQRTEQRDSAMYRCASSARPGDTEAFFGQGTRLTVV.

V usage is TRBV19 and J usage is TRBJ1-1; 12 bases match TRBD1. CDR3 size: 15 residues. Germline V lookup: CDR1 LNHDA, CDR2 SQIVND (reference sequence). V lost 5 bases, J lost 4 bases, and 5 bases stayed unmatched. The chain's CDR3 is CASSQGQGAFTEAFF. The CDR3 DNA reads TGTGCCAGTAGTCAGGGACAGGGGGCTTTCACTGAAGCTTTCTTT.

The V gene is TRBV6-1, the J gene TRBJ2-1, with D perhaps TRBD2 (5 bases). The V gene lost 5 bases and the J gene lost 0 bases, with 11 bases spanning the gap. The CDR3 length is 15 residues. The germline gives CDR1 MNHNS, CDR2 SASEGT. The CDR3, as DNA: TGTGCCAGCAGTCCGCTTGGGAGCTCCTACAATGAGCAGTTCTTC. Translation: CASSPLGSSYNEQFF.

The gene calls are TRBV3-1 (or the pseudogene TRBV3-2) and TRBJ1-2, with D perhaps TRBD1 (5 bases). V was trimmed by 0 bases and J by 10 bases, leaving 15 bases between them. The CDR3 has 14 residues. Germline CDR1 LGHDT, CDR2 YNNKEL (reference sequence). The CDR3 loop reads CASSQDPGVGDYTF. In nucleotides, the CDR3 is TGTGCCAGCAGCCAAGATCCGGGGGTTGGAGACTACACCTTC.